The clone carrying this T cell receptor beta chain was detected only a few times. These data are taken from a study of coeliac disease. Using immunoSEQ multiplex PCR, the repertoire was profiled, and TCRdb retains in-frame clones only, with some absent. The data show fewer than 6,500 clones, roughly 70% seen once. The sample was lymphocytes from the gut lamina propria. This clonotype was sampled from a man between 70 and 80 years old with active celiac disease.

DNA for the CDR3: TGTGCCAGTACCCCTACGGACACCTCTGGAAACACCATATATTTT. Residues: CASTPTDTSGNTIYF. The V call is TRBV19, the J call TRBJ1-3; TRBD1 is a possible D gene (5 bases). Trimming left V 7 bases short and J 0 bases short, with 13 bases between. The CDR3 covers 15 residues. Germline V gives CDR1 LNHDA, CDR2 SQIVND (reference sequence).